A selection of T cell receptor beta chains follows, all from one sample in a study of identical twins. TCRdb passed the 5' RACE reads through MiXCR, listing each CDR3 protein once. The table has 1.5 million to 2 million distinct CDR3 sequences, less than 35% seen once. Material for sequencing was cord blood. Receptor source: a newborn girl in good health. The CDR3 runs from the conserved cysteine through the conserved F or W. The D gene is left open where the match is weak. Clone size is given for some rows only: seen once, a few or many times, or a class if the clone is expanded.

>-|TRBV7-6|TRBJ2-7|TRBD2
TGTGCCAGCAGCTTAAAAGCGGGGGTAAACTACGAGCAGTACTTC
CASSLKAGVNYEQYF
>-|TRBV11-2|TRBJ1-2|-
TGTGCCAGCAGCCCCATAAGCCGAAGATCATCGGGCTATGGCTACACCTTC
CASSPISRRSSGYGYTF
>-|TRBV2|TRBJ1-2|-
TGTGCCAGCAGCGATCCGGACGGGATCTATGGCTACACCTTC
CASSDPDGIYGYTF
>few|TRBV2|TRBJ2-5|TRBD2
TGTGCCAGCAGGGGAGGGACTAGCGGGTCGGAGACCCAGTACTTC
CASRGGTSGSETQYF
>-|TRBV5-1|TRBJ2-7|-
TGCGCCAGCAGCTTGGCTACCAGGGCAGACGAGCAGTACTTC
CASSLATRADEQYF
>-|TRBV12-3/TRBV12-4|TRBJ2-7|TRBD2
TGTGCCAGCAGTTTATCGCCGCGGGGGGGCAGGTACAATGAGCAGTACTTC
CASSLSPRGGRYNEQYF
>few|TRBV5-1|TRBJ2-5|TRBD1
TGCGCCAGCAGCTTGGACCGACAGGGGGCGGTTTCTTACAATGAGCAGTACTTC
CASSLDRQGAVSYNEQYF
>many|TRBV12-3/TRBV12-4|TRBJ2-1|TRBD1
TGTGCCAGCAGTCTGGACAGGGAGAAGTACAATGAGCAGTTCTTC
CASSLDREKYNEQFF
>once|TRBV20-1|TRBJ2-5|-
TGCAGTGCCCCCATTGGCTGGTACCAAGAGACCCAGTACTTC
CSAPIGWYQETQYF
>-|TRBV7-9|TRBJ1-3|-
TGTGCCAGCAGCCACGGGAGAAACACCATATATTTT
CASSHGRNTIYF
>few|TRBV25-1|TRBJ1-1|-
TGTGCCAGCAGTGGAATCAGAGGCCTGAACACTGAAGCTTTCTTT
CASSGIRGLNTEAFF
>few|TRBV12-3/TRBV12-4|TRBJ2-7|-
TGTGCCAGCAAGCTTGGGGCGATCATAGGGTACGAGCAGTACTTC
CASKLGAIIGYEQYF
>-|TRBV7-9|TRBJ2-2|TRBD2
TGTGCCAGCAGCTTAGGGATACTAGCGGGAGTCCACGCGAACACCGGGGAGCTGTTTTTT
CASSLGILAGVHANTGELFF
>many|TRBV20-1|TRBJ1-6|-
TGCAGTGCTAGAGATCTCGGAAATTCACCCCTCCACTTT
CSARDLGNSPLHF
>few|TRBV5-1|TRBJ2-3|TRBD2
TGCGCCAGCAGCTCACGACTAGCTTTACTCCGCGGGGCAGATACGCAGTATTTT
CASSSRLALLRGADTQYF